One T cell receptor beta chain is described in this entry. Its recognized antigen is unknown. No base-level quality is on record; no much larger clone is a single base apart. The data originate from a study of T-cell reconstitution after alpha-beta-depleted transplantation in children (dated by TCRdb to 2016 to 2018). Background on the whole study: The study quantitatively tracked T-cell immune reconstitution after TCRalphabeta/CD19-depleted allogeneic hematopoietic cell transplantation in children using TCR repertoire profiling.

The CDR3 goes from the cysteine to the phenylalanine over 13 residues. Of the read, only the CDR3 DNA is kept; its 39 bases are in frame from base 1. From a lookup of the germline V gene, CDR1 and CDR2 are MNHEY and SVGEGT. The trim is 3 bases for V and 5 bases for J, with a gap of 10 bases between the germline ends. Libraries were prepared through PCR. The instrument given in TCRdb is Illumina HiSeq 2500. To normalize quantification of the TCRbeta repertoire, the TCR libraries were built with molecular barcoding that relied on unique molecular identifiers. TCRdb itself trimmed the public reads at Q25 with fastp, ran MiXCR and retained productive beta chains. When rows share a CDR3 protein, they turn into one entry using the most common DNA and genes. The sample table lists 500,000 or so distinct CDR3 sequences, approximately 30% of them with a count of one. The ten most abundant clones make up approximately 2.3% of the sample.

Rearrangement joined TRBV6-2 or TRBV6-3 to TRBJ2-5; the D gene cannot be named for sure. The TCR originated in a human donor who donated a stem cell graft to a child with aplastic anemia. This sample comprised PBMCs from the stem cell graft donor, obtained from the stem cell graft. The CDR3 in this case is CASSYSVGETQYF. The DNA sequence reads TGTGCCAGCAGTTATTCTGTTGGGGAGACCCAGTACTTC.